Shown below are 5 T cell receptor beta chains from a single sample sequenced in a study of T cell responses to AZD1222 COVID-19 vaccine. Clones were read by immunoSEQ multiplex PCR, and TCRdb kept only the in-frame ones, dropping some. Counted here are under 250,000 clones, 85% to 95% occurring once; the ten biggest clones make up roughly 0.99%. The source was peripheral blood, collected on day 0 of MenACWY control vaccination. Every receptor here comes from an adult in good health.

V is TRBV6-6 and J is TRBJ2-3; no definite D call. Per the germline V gene, CDR1 is MNHNY and CDR2 is SVGAGI (reference sequence). This CDR3 is built from 13 residues. V lost 2 bases and J 2 bases, leaving 5 bases between the germline ends. The CDR3 nucleotides read TGTGCCAGCAGTTACGGGTACACAGATACGCAGTATTTT. The encoded protein is CASSYGYTDTQYF.

J is TRBJ2-7 and V is TRBV7-3, with 7 positions matching TRBD1. The CDR3 consists of 15 residues. With 5 bases clipped from V and 0 bases from J, the junction kept 7 bases outside the gene matches. CDR1 and CDR2 from the germline V gene are SGHTA and FQGTGA. CDR3 protein: CASSPSGTDSYEQYF. CDR3 nucleotides: TGTGCCAGCAGCCCCTCCGGGACAGACTCCTACGAGCAGTACTTC.

This sequence joins TRBV21-1 and TRBJ2-6. TRBV21-1 is a known pseudogene. This CDR3 has 16 residues. CDR3 in DNA: TGTGCCAGCAGCAAAGGAGGGGTTCTAGGGGCCAACGTCCTGACTTTC. The encoded protein is CASSKGGVLGANVLTF.

Here the CDR3 DNA reads TGTGCCAGCAGCTTAGGTATTAGGGCGGGGGTTTCCTACGAGCAGTACTTC. As protein: CASSLGIRAGVSYEQYF. The chain has TRBV7-2 and TRBJ2-7, with TRBD2 matching over 7 bases. The CDR3 is made up of 17 amino acids. The junction had 10 bases not matched to a gene; V was cut back by 1 base and J by 1 base. Germline V CDR1 and CDR2: SGHTA, FQGNSA.

Of note for this clone: One end of the junction fails to match germline, which may point to a read error. CDR3 sequence (DNA): TGTGCTAGCAGCTTAGGTCCGCGGGGGACGGCCTACGAGCAGTACTTC. Translating gives CASSLGPRGTAYEQYF. The chain uses TRBV7-7 and TRBJ2-7, with 7 bases aligning to TRBD2. The length of the CDR3 is 16 residues. In germline, CDR1 is SSHAT, CDR2 FNYEAQ (reference sequence).